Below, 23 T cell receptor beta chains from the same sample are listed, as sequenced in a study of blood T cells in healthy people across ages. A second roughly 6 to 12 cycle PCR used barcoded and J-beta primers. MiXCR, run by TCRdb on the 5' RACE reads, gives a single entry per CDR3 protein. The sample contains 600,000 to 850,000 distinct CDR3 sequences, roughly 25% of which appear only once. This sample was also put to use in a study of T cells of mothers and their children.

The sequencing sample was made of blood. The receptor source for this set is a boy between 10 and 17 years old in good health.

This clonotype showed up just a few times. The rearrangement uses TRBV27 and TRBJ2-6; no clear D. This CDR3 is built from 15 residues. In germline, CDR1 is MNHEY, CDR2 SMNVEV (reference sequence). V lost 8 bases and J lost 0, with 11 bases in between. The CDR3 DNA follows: TGTGCCAGCGAGGCCCGCACCTCTGGGGCCAACGTCCTGACTTTC. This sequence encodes CASEARTSGANVLTF.

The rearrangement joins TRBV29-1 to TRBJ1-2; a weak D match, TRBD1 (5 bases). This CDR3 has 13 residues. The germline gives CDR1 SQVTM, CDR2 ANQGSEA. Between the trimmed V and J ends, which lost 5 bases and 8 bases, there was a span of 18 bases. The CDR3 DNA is TGCAGCGTTAAAGGGGTTCTGGGTGACGGCTACACCTTC. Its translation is CSVKGVLGDGYTF.

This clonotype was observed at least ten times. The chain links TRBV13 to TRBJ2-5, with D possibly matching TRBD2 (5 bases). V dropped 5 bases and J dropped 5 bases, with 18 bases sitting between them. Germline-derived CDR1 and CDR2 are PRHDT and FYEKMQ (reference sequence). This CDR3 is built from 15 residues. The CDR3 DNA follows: TGTGCCAGCAGCAACCTGGCGGGCCCGGGGGAGACCCAGTACTTC. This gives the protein CASSNLAGPGETQYF. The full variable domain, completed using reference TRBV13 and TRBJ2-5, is AAGVIQSPRHLIKEKRETATLKCYPIPRHDTVYWYQQGPGQDPQFLISFYEKMQSDKGSIPDRFSAQQFSDYHSELNMSSLELGDSALYFCASSNLAGPGETQYFGPGTRLLVL.

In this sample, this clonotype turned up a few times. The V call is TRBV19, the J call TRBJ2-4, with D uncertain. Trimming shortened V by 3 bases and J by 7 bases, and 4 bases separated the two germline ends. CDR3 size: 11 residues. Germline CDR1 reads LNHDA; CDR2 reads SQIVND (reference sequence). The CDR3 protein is CASSISNIQYF. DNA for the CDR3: TGTGCCAGTAGTATCAGTAACATTCAGTACTTC.

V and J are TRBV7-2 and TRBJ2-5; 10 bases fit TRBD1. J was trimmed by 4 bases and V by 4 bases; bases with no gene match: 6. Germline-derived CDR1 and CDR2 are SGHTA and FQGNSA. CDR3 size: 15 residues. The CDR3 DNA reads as TGTGCCAGCAGCTCCAGACAGGGGGCCGGAGAGACCCAGTACTTC. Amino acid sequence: CASSSRQGAGETQYF.

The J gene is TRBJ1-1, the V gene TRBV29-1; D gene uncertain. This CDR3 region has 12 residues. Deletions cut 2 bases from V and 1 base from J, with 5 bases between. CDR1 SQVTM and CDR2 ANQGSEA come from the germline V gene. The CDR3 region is CSVEPGNTEAFF. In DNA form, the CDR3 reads TGCAGCGTTGAACCAGGGAACACTGAAGCTTTCTTT.

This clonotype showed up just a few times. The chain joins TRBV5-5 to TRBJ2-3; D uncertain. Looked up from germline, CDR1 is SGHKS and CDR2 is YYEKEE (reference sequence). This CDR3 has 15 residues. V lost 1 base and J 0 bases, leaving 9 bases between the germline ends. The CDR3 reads CASSLTTLSTDTQYF. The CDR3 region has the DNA TGTGCCAGCAGCTTGACTACACTAAGCACAGATACGCAGTATTTT.

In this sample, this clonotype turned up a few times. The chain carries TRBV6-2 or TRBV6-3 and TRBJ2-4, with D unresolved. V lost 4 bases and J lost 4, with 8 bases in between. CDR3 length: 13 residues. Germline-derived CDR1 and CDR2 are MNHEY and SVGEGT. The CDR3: CASSFGPKNIQYF. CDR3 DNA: TGTGCCAGCAGTTTCGGTCCAAAAAACATTCAGTACTTC.

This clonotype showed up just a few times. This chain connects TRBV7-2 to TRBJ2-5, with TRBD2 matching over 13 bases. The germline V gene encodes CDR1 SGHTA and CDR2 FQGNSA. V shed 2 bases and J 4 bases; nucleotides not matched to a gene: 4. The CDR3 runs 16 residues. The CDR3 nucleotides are TGTGCCAGCAGCTTAACTAGCGGGAGGGCCCGAGAGACCCAGTACTTC. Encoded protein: CASSLTSGRARETQYF.

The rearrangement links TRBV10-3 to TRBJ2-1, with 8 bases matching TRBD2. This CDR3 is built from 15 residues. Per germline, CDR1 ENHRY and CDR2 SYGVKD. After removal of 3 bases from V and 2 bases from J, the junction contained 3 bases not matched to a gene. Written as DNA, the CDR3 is TGTGCCATCAGTGAAAAGACTAGCGCCTACAATGAGCAGTTCTTC. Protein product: CAISEKTSAYNEQFF.

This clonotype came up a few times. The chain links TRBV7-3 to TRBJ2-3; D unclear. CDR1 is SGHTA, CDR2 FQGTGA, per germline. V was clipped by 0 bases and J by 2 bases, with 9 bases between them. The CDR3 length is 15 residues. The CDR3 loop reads CASSLTTAVTDTQYF. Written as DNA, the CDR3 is TGTGCCAGCAGCTTAACGACGGCAGTCACAGATACGCAGTATTTT.

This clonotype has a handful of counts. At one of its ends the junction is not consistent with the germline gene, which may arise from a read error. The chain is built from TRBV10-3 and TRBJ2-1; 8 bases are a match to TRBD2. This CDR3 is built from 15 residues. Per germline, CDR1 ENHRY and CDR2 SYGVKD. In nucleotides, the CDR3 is TGTGCCATCCGTGAGAGGGGACTAGTCGTCGATGAGCAGTTCTTC. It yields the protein CAIRERGLVVDEQFF.

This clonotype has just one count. CDR3 DNA: TGTGCCAGCAGTCCCTCGCCCTTAATGCGCGGGAGCTCCTACGAGCAGTACTTC. It specifies CASSPSPLMRGSSYEQYF. The chain employs TRBV27 and TRBJ2-5, with 7 bases identical to TRBD2. The DNA end lines up better with TRBJ2-7; the J call may be wrong. The CDR3 is 18 amino acids. Germline V gene data show CDR1 as MNHEY and CDR2 as SMNVEV (reference sequence).

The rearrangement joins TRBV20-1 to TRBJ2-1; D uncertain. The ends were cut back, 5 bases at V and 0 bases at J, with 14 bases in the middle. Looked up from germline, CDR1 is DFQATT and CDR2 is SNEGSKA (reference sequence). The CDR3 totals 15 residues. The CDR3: CSAPALTDSYNEQFF. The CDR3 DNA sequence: TGCAGTGCTCCAGCCTTGACTGACTCCTACAATGAGCAGTTCTTC.

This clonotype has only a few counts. Here the CDR3 DNA reads TGTGCCAGCAGGGACAGCGGCGATCAGCCCCAGCATTTT. Translated: CASRDSGDQPQHF. The rearrangement links TRBV12-3 or TRBV12-4 to TRBJ1-5, with D perhaps TRBD1 (6 bases). V lost 6 bases and J 5 bases, leaving 11 bases between the germline ends. The CDR3 runs to 13 residues.

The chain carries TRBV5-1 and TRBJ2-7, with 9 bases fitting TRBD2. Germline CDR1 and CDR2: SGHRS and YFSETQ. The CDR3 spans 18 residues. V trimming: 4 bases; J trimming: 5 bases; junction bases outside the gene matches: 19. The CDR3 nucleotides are TGCGCCAGCAGCCCTACTGGAAGCGCTAGCGGGGTGATGAACGAGCAGTACTTC. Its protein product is CASSPTGSASGVMNEQYF.

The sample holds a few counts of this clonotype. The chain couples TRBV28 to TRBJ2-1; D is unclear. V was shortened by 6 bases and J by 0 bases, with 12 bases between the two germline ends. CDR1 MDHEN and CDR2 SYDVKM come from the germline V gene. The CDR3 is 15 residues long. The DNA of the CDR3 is TGTGCCAGCAGCCCTGAGGAGAGCTCCTACAATGAGCAGTTCTTC. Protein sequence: CASSPEESSYNEQFF.

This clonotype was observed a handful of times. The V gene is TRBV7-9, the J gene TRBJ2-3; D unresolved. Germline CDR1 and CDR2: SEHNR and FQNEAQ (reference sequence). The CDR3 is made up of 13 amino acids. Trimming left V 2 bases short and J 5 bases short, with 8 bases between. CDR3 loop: CASSLLHQDTQYF. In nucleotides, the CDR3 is TGTGCCAGCAGCTTACTCCACCAAGATACGCAGTATTTT.

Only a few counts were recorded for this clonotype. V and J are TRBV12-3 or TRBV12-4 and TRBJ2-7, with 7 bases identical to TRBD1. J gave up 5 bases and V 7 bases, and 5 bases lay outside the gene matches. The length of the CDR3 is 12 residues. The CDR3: CASTQTGNEQYF. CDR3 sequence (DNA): TGTGCCAGCACCCAGACAGGGAACGAGCAGTACTTC.

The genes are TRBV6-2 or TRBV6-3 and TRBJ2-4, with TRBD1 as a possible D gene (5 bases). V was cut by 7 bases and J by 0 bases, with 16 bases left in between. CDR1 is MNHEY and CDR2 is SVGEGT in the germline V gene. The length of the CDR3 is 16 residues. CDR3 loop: CASTDDSPIAKNIQYF. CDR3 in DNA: TGTGCCAGCACCGACGACAGTCCCATAGCCAAAAACATTCAGTACTTC.

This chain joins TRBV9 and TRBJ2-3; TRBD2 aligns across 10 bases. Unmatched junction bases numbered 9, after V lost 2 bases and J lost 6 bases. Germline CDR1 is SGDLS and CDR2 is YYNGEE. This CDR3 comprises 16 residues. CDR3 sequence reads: CASSVQSGGAWDTQYF. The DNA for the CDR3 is TGTGCCAGCAGCGTTCAAAGCGGGGGGGCTTGGGATACGCAGTATTTT.

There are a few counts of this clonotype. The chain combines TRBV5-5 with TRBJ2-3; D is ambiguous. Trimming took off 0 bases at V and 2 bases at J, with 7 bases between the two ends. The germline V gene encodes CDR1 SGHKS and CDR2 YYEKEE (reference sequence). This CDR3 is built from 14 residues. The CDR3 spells CASSLGVDTDTQYF. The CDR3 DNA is TGTGCCAGCAGCTTGGGAGTGGACACAGATACGCAGTATTTT.

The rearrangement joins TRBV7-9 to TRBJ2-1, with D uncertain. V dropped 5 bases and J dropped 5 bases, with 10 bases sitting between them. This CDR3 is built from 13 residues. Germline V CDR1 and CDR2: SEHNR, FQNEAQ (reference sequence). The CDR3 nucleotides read TGTGCCAGCAGCCCTGGGCTAAACAATGAGCAGTTCTTC. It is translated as CASSPGLNNEQFF.